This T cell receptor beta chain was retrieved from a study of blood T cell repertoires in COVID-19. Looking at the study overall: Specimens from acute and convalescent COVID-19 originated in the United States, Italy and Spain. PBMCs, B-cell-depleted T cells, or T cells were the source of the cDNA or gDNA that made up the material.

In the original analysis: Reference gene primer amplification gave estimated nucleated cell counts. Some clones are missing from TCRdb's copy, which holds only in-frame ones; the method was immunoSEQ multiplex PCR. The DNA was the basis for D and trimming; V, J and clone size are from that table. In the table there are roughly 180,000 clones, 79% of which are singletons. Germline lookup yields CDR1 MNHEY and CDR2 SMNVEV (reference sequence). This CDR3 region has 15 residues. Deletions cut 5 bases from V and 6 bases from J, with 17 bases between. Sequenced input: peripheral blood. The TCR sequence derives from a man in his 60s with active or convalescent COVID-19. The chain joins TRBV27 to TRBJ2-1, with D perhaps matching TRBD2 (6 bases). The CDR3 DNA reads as TGTGCCAGCAGTCCACGACTAGGATGGGGCAATGAGCAGTTCTTC. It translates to CASSPRLGWGNEQFF.